This note documents a single TCR beta chain sequence. The data originate from a study of shared T cell receptors in the human thymus. Germline CDR1 MDHEN, CDR2 SYDVKM. The V end was cut by 3 bases, the J end by 2 bases, with 24 bases between. This CDR3 has 19 residues. Assay used: immunoSEQ multiplex PCR; TCRdb lists only in-frame clones, some missing. The sample includes 65,000 to 70,000 clones, 90% to 95% seen only once; the top ten take about 0.03%. The material sequenced was thymocytes. The J gene is TRBJ2-3, the V gene TRBV28, with D perhaps matching TRBD1 (5 bases). The clonotype was recovered from a human donor. The CDR3 nucleotides are TGTGCCAGCAGTTTTGGAACAGGCAAACCACAGCGAACCACAGATACGCAGTATTTT. It specifies CASSFGTGKPQRTTDTQYF. The whole variable domain, filled in from reference TRBV28 and TRBJ2-3, reads DVKVTQSSRYLVKRTGEKVFLECVQDMDHENMFWYRQDPGLGLRLIYFSYDVKMKEKGDIPEGYSVSREKKERFSLILESASTNQTSMYLCASSFGTGKPQRTTDTQYFGPGTRLTVL.